This TCR beta chain was obtained from a study of blood T cell repertoires in COVID-19. About the research overall: The analysed material was cDNA or gDNA that came from T cells, B-cell-depleted T cells, or PBMCs.

In the source study's methods: Amplification from reference gene primers served as the basis for estimated nucleated cell counts. Using immunoSEQ multiplex PCR, the repertoire was profiled, and TCRdb retains in-frame clones only, with some absent. V and J calls and clone size are as listed in that table; D and trimming were resolved from the DNA. Among over 20,000 clones listed, around 88% were seen once. The CDR3 has 16 amino acids. Material: peripheral blood. The TCR originated in a man aged 65-85 years with acute or convalescent COVID-19. This chain joins TRBV21-1 and TRBJ2-5; no DNA check was done on the table's D call, TRBD1. TRBV21-1 is a known pseudogene. The DNA of the CDR3 is TGTGCCAGCAGCGCCTCCACAGGGGAGGTTCCAGAGACCCAGTACTTC. Its translation is CASSASTGEVPETQYF.